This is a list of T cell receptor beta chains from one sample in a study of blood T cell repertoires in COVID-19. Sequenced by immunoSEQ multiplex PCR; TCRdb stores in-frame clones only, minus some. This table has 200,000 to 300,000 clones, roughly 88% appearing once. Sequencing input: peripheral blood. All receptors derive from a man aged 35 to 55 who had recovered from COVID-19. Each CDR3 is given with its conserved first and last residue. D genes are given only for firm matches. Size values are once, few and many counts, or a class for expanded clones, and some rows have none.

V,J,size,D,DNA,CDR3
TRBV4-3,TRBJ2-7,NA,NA,TGCGCCAGCAGCTCGCAATTTGGACAGAGCCTCTACGAGCAGTACTTC,CASSSQFGQSLYEQYF
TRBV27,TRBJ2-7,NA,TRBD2,TGTGCCAGCTCTACCGTAGCGGGAGGACCCTACGAGCAGTACTTC,CASSTVAGGPYEQYF
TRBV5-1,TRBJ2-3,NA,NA,TGCGCCAGCAGCTCCCTCCTTACTAGCACAGATACGCAGTATTTT,CASSSLLTSTDTQYF
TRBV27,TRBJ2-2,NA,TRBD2,TGTGCCAGCAGTAGCCCGGGACTAGCGGGAGGGCAACACACCGGGGAGCTGTTTTTT,CASSSPGLAGGQHTGELFF
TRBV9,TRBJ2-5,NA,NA,TGTGCCAGCAGCGTAGAGGGACAACTCCAAGAGACCCAGTACTTC,CASSVEGQLQETQYF
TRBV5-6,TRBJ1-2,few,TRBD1,TGTGCCAGCAGCCCCGATCGGACAGGGTTCTATGGCTACACCTTC,CASSPDRTGFYGYTF
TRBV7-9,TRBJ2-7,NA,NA,TGTGCCAGCAGCCCGGTCCCCTACGAGCAGTACTTC,CASSPVPYEQYF
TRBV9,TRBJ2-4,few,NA,TGTGCCAGCAGCGGCGACAGGTCCCGCAAAAACATTCAGTACTTC,CASSGDRSRKNIQYF
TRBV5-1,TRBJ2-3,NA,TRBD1,TGCGCCACCGCCCTCGGGACAGGGTCGGATACGCAGTATTTT,CATALGTGSDTQYF
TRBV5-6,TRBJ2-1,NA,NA,TGTGCCAGCAGCTTGGAAACGTTCGGCTCCTACAATGAGCAGTTCTTC,CASSLETFGSYNEQFF
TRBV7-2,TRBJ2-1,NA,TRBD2,TGTGCCAGCAAGGGCGGGAGGGCCTACAATGAGCAGTTCTTC,CASKGGRAYNEQFF
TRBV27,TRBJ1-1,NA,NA,TGTGCCAGCAGCCCCACAGGGATCACTGAAGCTTTCTTT,CASSPTGITEAFF
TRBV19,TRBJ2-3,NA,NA,TGTGCCAGTAGGGGGGGGCGCTTTCCTTTCACAGATACGCAGTATTTT,CASRGGRFPFTDTQYF
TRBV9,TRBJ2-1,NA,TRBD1,TGTGCCAGCAGCGTAGCGTCCAGGGGGCCCTACAATGAGCAGTTCTTC,CASSVASRGPYNEQFF
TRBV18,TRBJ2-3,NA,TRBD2,TGTGCCAGCTCACCAGCGGCTAGCGGGGCCACAGATACGCAGTATTTT,CASSPAASGATDTQYF
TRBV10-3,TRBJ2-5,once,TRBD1,TGTGCCATCAGTGATCGGACAGGGGGGGAAGAGACCCAGTACTTC,CAISDRTGGEETQYF
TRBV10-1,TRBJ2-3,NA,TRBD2,TGCGCCAGCAGTGATGTGGGGGGGAGCACAGATACGCAGTATTTT,CASSDVGGSTDTQYF
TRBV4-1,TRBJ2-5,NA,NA,TGCGCCAGCAGCCAGGGGACAACGGAGACCCAGTACTTC,CASSQGTTETQYF
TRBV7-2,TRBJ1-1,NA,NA,TGTGCCAGCAGCTTTACTGGGGGGACTGAAGCTTTCTTT,CASSFTGGTEAFF
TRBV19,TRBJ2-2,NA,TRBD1,TGTGCCAGTAGTCCCCGGGACAGGGTATTGACCGGGGAGCTGTTTTTT,CASSPRDRVLTGELFF
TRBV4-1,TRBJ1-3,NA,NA,TGCGCCAGCAGCCAAGGAGAAAACACCATATATTTT,CASSQGENTIYF
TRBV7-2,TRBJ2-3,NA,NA,TGTGCCAGCAGCTTATATGGTGTGGCCACAGATACGCAGTATTTT,CASSLYGVATDTQYF
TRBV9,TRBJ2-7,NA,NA,TGTGCCAGCAGCCTCGGGGGGACAACTTCCTACGAGCAGTACTTC,CASSLGGTTSYEQYF
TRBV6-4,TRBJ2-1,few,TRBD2,TGTGCCAGCAGTAGAAGGACTAGCGCAGAATACAATGAGCAGTTCTTC,CASSRRTSAEYNEQFF
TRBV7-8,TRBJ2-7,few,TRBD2,TGTGCCAGCAGCCACCGGAGCGGGGATAAACCCTACGAGCAGTACTTC,CASSHRSGDKPYEQYF
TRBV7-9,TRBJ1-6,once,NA,TGTGCCAGCAGCTTGGGGCAGGGAGGGTCACCCCTCCACTTT,CASSLGQGGSPLHF
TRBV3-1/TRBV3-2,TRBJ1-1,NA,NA,TGTGCCAGCAGAGGACAGATCAACACTGAAGCTTTCTTT,CASRGQINTEAFF
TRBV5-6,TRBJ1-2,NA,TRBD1,TGTGCCAGCAGCTTATGGGACAGGGTTGACTATGGCTACACCTTC,CASSLWDRVDYGYTF
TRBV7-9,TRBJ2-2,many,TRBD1,TGTGCCAGCAGCTTAGGGACAGGGGACACCGGGGAGCTGTTTTTT,CASSLGTGDTGELFF
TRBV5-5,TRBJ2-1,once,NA,TGTGCCAGCAGCGCGGGGACAGCCATGTACAATGAGCAGTTCTTC,CASSAGTAMYNEQFF
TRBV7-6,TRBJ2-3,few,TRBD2,TGTGCCAGCAGCCCCAGCGGGGGAGGCACAGATACGCAGTATTTT,CASSPSGGGTDTQYF
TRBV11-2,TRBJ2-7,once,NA,TGTGCCAGCAGCTTATCGCAGGGGACCCTCTCCGAGCAGTACTTC,CASSLSQGTLSEQYF
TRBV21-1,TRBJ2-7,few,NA,TGTGCCAGCAGCAAGATACGGGTTAGTAAGACCTACGAGCAGTACTTC,CASSKIRVSKTYEQYF
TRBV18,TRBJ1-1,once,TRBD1,TGTGCCAGCTCACCTCAACAGGGGGGGAACACTGAAGCTTTCTTT,CASSPQQGGNTEAFF
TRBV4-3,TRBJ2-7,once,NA,TGCGCCAGCAGCCAATCGGTACTAGTCTCCTACGAGCAGTACTTC,CASSQSVLVSYEQYF
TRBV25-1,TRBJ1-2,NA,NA,TGTGCCAGCAGTGATACGAGGTTTTACTATGGCTACACCTTC,CASSDTRFYYGYTF
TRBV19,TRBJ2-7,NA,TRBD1,TGTGCCAGTAGTAGCTACAGGGGTGGCGAGCAGTACTTC,CASSSYRGGEQYF
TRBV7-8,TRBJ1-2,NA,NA,TGTGCCAGCAGCTTAGCGAGTGGGGCAGCTCCTAACTATGGCTACACCTTC,CASSLASGAAPNYGYTF
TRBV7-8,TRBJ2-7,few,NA,TGTGCCAGCAGCTTAGATCGGCAGGCAGAGCAGTACTTC,CASSLDRQAEQYF
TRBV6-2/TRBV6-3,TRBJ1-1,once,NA,TGTGCCAGCAGTTATCCCACAGGGAGCGACACTGAAGCTTTCTTT,CASSYPTGSDTEAFF
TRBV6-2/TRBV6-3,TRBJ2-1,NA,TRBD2,TGTGCCAGCAGTTACGGCCTAGCGGGGTACAATGAGCAGTTCTTC,CASSYGLAGYNEQFF
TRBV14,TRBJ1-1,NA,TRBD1,TGTGCCAGCAGCCAAGATACTAGGGGGCGAGCTTTCTTT,CASSQDTRGRAFF
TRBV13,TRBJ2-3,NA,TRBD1,TGTGCCAGCAGCATACCACCGAACGGACAGGGGGCGTCAGATACGCAGTATTTT,CASSIPPNGQGASDTQYF
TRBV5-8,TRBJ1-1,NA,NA,TGTGCCAGCACAACTTCTGGAGGACGCCGCGAAGGAAAAGCTTTCTTT,CASTTSGGRREGKAFF
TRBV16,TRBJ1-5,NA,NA,TGTGCCAGCAGCCAACGGACAGCCGTGGGGAATCAGCCCCAGCATTTT,CASSQRTAVGNQPQHF
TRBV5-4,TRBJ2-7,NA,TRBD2,TGTGCCAGCAGCCTCAAACTAGCGGGAGGACCCGTGGAGCAGTACTTC,CASSLKLAGGPVEQYF
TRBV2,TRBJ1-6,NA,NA,TGTGCCAGCAGTGGAGGGATTAATTCACCCCTCCACTTT,CASSGGINSPLHF
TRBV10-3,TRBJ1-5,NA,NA,TGTGCCATGGGAGGTCGACCCCAGCATTTT,CAMGGRPQHF
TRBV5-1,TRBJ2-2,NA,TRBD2,TGCGCCAGCAGCCAAGTAGCGGGGACGAACACCGGGGAGCTGTTTTTT,CASSQVAGTNTGELFF
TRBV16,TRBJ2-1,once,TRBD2,TGTGCCAGCAGACGGAATAGCGGGGGGGCTATAAATGAGCAGTTCTTC,CASRRNSGGAINEQFF
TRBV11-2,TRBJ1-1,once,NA,TGTGCCAGCAGCTTAGATCGGAACACTGAAGCTTTCTTT,CASSLDRNTEAFF
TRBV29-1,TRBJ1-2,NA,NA,TGCAGCGTCCAGGGGAATAACTATGGCTACACCTTC,CSVQGNNYGYTF
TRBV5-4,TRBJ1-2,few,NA,TGTGCCAGCAGCTTGGAACAGGGCCTTGGCTACACCTTC,CASSLEQGLGYTF
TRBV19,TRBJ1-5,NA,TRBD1,TGTGCCAGTAGCCCTGGGGGGGACAGGGACAAGCCCCAGCATTTT,CASSPGGDRDKPQHF